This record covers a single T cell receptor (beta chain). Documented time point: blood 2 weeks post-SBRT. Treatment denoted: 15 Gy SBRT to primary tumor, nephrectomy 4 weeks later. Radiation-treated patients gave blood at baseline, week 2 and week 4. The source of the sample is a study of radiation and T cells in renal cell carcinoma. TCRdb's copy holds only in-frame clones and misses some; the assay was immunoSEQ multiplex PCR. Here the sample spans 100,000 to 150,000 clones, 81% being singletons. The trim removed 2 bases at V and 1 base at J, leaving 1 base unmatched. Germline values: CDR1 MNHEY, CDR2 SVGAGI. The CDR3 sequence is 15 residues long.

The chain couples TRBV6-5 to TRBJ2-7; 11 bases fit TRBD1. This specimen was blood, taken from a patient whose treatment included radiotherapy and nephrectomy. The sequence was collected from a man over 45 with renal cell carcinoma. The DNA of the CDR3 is TGTGCCAGCAGTTACGGACAGGGGGCATCCTACGAGCAGTACTTC. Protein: CASSYGQGASYEQYF.